Listed below are T cell receptor beta chains from one sample, sequenced in a study of T cells in Graves' hyperthyroidism and ophthalmopathy. TCRdb re-called the multiplex PCR reads with MiXCR, one entry per CDR3 protein. The data show 700,000 or so distinct CDR3 sequences, 16% seen once. Sequencing input: blood. These TCRs come from a man between 18 and 35 years old with Graves' hyperthyroidism. Each CDR3 is given with its conserved first and last residue.

v_call: TRBV20-1
cdr3_aa: CSASDLVSYEQYF

v_call: TRBV2
cdr3_aa: CASTLLAKNIQYF

v_call: TRBV30
cdr3_aa: CAWRRGLSYEQYF

v_call: TRBV9
cdr3_aa: CASSAGDSLSYEQYF

v_call: TRBV27
cdr3_aa: CASSLLGLTEAFF

v_call: TRBV30
cdr3_aa: CAWSALAVSYNEQFF

v_call: TRBV30
cdr3_aa: CARATSGGYEQYF

v_call: TRBV20-1
cdr3_aa: CSAPHQMYEQYF

v_call: TRBV6-1
cdr3_aa: CASGPSGTPDGYTF

v_call: TRBV30
cdr3_aa: CAWSPGVSHEQYF

v_call: TRBV2
cdr3_aa: CASRDQEAQYF

v_call: TRBV12-3/TRBV12-4
cdr3_aa: CASSPPSGNTIYF

v_call: TRBV29-1
cdr3_aa: CSVGGESYEQYF

v_call: TRBV10-2
cdr3_aa: CASSPGLAQLSSYNEQFF

v_call: TRBV6-1
cdr3_aa: CASSEAERPYEKLFF

v_call: TRBV11-3
cdr3_aa: CASSPSRTGAAPQYF

v_call: TRBV16
cdr3_aa: CASSQSPYGYTF

v_call: TRBV2
cdr3_aa: CASIYSNEQFF

v_call: TRBV20-1
cdr3_aa: CSARDLQETQYF

v_call: TRBV20-1
cdr3_aa: CSARDPSGRGNEQFF

v_call: TRBV20-1
cdr3_aa: CSAGRGRETQYF

v_call: TRBV7-8
cdr3_aa: CASSSASGWAEQYF